The present T cell receptor beta chain was sequenced within a study of a mutant IDH1 vaccine in newly diagnosed glioma. Time point reported: week 5, during vaccination. With topical imiquimod, each dose of the vaccine consisted of 300 ug of mutant IDH1 20-mer peptide. The table came from immunoSEQ multiplex PCR; TCRdb's copy has only in-frame clones and leaves some out. This table has 30,000 to 40,000 clones, about 86% appearing once. Points on this clone: The antigen is not known.

The V gene's germline CDR1 is GTSNPN and CDR2 SVGIG (reference sequence). V lost 5 bases and J lost 7; bases outside the gene matches: 2. CDR3 size: 11 residues. This TCR derives from a man aged 25-40 years with glioma. Sequenced here: PBMCs, sampled from a glioma patient whose treatment included an IDH1 peptide vaccine. The chain joins TRBV30 to TRBJ2-1; TRBD1 aligns across 7 bases. This CDR3 reads CAWDRVNEQFF. The DNA of the CDR3 is TGTGCCTGGGACAGGGTAAATGAGCAGTTCTTC.